This TCR beta chain originates from a study of blood T cells in healthy people across ages. The CDR3 extends over 15 amino acids. The germline V gene encodes CDR1 MGHRA and CDR2 YSYEKL. Trimming removed 0 bases from V and 7 bases from J, with 15 bases in between. Next came a second PCR, run for about 6 to 12 cycles, which used a sample-barcoded 5' primer along with a J-beta primer mix. Every cDNA molecule bore a tag from a template-switch adaptor containing 12 random nucleotides. TCRdb used MiXCR to reprocess the 5' RACE reads, holding one entry per CDR3 protein. The sample includes some 370,000 distinct CDR3 sequences, roughly half seen only once; the top ten take under 60%. On this clonotype itself: Antigen specificity is unknown.

The study, taken as a whole, reports: PBMCs that were unsorted prevented a conclusive naive versus antigen-experienced comparison. Aged donors had fewer naive CD4+ cells and lower diversity than long-lived donors. Estimates based on one million T cells were treated as lower bounds.

The sequencing sample was made of blood. The clonotype was recovered from a man in his 60s in good health. The rearrangement uses TRBV4-1 and TRBJ1-1; D might be TRBD1 (5 bases). For the CDR3, the DNA is TGCGCCAGCAGCCAAGATCGGCAGGGTCGAGGTGAAGCTTTCTTT. Protein: CASSQDRQGRGEAFF.